This record looks at one T cell receptor (beta chain) sequence and its context. Method: immunoSEQ multiplex PCR; TCRdb's copy keeps in-frame clones and lacks some. The sample lists 15,000 to 20,000 clones; about 86% were seen once. This specimen belongs to a study of technical replicates of blood from a few donors. From germline, CDR1 is LNHDA and CDR2 SQIVND (reference sequence). This CDR3 is 14 amino acids long. With 0 bases removed from V and 0 bases from J, the gap between germline ends came to 3 bases. The source material was PBMCs. The receptor's source is a human donor in good health. The V and J genes are TRBV19 and TRBJ1-5; no definite D call. The DNA for the CDR3 is TGTGCCAGTAGTATAGACAATAGCAATCAGCCCCAGCATTTT. It is translated as CASSIDNSNQPQHF. The full variable domain, rest sourced from reference TRBV19 and TRBJ1-5, is DGGITQSPKYLFRKEGQNVTLSCEQNLNHDAMYWYRQDPGQGLRLIYYSQIVNDFQKGDIAEGYSVSREKKESFPLTVTSAQKNPTAFYLCASSIDNSNQPQHFGDGTRLSIL.